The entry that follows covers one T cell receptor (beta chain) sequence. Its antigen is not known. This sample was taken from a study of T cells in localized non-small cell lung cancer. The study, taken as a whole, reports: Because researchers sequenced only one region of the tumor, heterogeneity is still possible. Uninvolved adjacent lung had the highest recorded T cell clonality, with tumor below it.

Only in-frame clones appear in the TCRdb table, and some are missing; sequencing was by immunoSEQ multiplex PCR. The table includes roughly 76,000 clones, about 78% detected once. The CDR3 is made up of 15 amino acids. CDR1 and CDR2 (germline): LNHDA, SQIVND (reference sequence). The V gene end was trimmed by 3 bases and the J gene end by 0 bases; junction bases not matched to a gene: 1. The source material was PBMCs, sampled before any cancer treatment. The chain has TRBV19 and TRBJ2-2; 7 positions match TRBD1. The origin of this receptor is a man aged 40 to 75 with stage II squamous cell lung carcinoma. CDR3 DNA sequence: TGTGCCAGTAGTATCGGGACAGCGAACACCGGGGAGCTGTTTTTT. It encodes CASSIGTANTGELFF.